The clone carrying this T cell receptor beta chain was found many times. Its antigen remains unidentified. This CDR3 spans 16 amino acids. V gave up 0 bases and J gave up 1 base, with 12 bases separating them. Germline loops: CDR1 MGHRA, CDR2 YSYEKL. This sample stems from a study of CD8 T cells in ankylosing spondylitis. Study-level points and caveats: Clones that were linked to disease were CD8+ and were relatively rare in peripheral blood.

TCRdb used MiXCR to reprocess the 5' RACE reads, holding one entry per CDR3 protein. The sample has about 130,000 distinct CDR3 sequences, about 7% seen once. The gene calls are TRBV4-1 and TRBJ2-5; unclear D gene. Sequencing was performed on blood, either unsorted or a sorted T cell fraction (not recorded which). This sequence originates from a male donor with ankylosing spondylitis or in good health (not recorded which). The CDR3 spells CASSQDWPARQETQYF. CDR3 nucleotide sequence: TGCGCCAGCAGCCAAGATTGGCCAGCCCGCCAAGAGACCCAGTACTTC.